The 22 T cell receptor beta chains reported below all come from one sample, sequenced in a study of TIL therapy for anti-PD-1-resistant metastatic lung cancer. The immunoSEQ assay was v3. Here immunoSEQ multiplex PCR was the method, and the copy in TCRdb shows in-frame clones only, minus some. The sample comprises 55,000 or so clones, 81% of which are singletons, and roughly 3% rests with the top ten. Time point specified: pre-treatment sample, taken before nivolumab and TIL therapy. This sample comprised blood, obtained at baseline. The origin of the receptors is a person aged 25-85 years with non-small cell lung cancer.

The J gene is TRBJ2-2, the V gene TRBV4-2, with 7 nucleotides matching TRBD2. The CDR3 is 17 residues long. From germline, CDR1 is LGHNA and CDR2 YNFKEQ. V shed 4 bases and J 4 bases; nucleotides not matched to a gene: 12. CDR3 coding DNA: TGTGCCAGCAGCCGAGGGGAGGGGTATCCGGGCACCGGGGAGCTGTTTTTT. The encoded protein is CASSRGEGYPGTGELFF.

The chain carries TRBV21-1 and TRBJ2-2. TRBV21-1 is an annotated pseudogene. This CDR3 has 17 residues. CDR3 sequence reads: CASTPPRAKGDTGELFF. DNA for the CDR3: TGTGCCAGCACCCCCCCCCGGGCCAAGGGCGACACCGGGGAGCTGTTTTTT.

This sequence joins TRBV6-5 and TRBJ2-3, with D unresolved. The V gene's germline CDR1 is MNHEY and CDR2 SVGAGI. The CDR3 loop spans 15 amino acids. Trimming pared 2 bases from V and 3 bases from J, leaving 12 bases between. CDR3: CASSYSRVGTDTQYF. The CDR3 DNA follows: TGTGCCAGCAGTTACAGTAGAGTCGGAACAGATACGCAGTATTTT.

The rearrangement joins TRBV15 to TRBJ2-7; D ambiguous. Between the trimmed V and J ends, which lost 0 bases and 2 bases, there was a span of 8 bases. The CDR3 consists of 14 residues. CDR1 and CDR2 (germline): LNHNV, YYDKDF (reference sequence). The CDR3 nucleotides are TGTGCCACCAGCAGAGATAGGTCAACCTACGAGCAGTACTTC. This encodes CATSRDRSTYEQYF.

V gene TRBV11-3 combines with J gene TRBJ2-3; 10 bases line up with TRBD2. Germline trimming cut 4 bases from V and 1 base from J; bases unmatched to any gene: 5. This CDR3 spans 16 amino acids. Germline V CDR1 and CDR2: SGHNT, YENEEA. CDR3 loop: CASSSSGGWGTDTQYF. The CDR3 DNA reads as TGTGCCAGCAGCTCTAGCGGGGGCTGGGGCACAGATACGCAGTATTTT.

About this clone itself: At one end, the junction sequence differs from germline, possibly due to a read error. The V and J genes are TRBV24-1 and TRBJ2-5; D remains unclear. CDR1 and CDR2 (germline): KGHDR, SFDVKD. This CDR3 has 12 amino acids. DNA for the CDR3: TGTGCCACCAGTGACCCTCTCGGTGACCAGAACTTC. It yields the protein CATSDPLGDQNF.

The genes are TRBV7-2 and TRBJ1-2, with D possibly TRBD1 on 5 matching bases. Germline V gene data show CDR1 as SGHTA and CDR2 as FQGNSA. V lost 4 bases and J 4 bases, leaving 7 bases between the germline ends. The CDR3 is 12 amino acids. CDR3 residues: CASSYDSYGYTF. The CDR3 nucleotides read TGTGCCAGCAGCTATGACAGCTATGGCTACACCTTC.

This sequence joins TRBV6-7 and TRBJ2-7; the match to TRBD2 covers 13 bases. TRBV6-7 is an ORF, with its function uncertain. The CDR3 loop spans 18 amino acids. J gave up 0 bases and V 6 bases, and 11 bases lay outside the gene matches. The CDR3 region has the DNA TGTGCCAGCAGACCACCGCTGGGGACTAGCGGGGCCTCCTACGAGCAGTACTTC. It encodes CASRPPLGTSGASYEQYF.

CDR3 residues: CASRQERAADTQYF. In DNA, the CDR3 is TGTGCCAGTCGACAGGAAAGAGCAGCAGATACGCAGTATTTT. The chain uses TRBV19 and TRBJ2-3; TRBD1 is a possible D gene (6 bases). The CDR3 covers 14 residues. The germline CDR1 and CDR2 sequences are LNHDA and SQIVND (reference sequence). Deletions cut 8 bases from V and 4 bases from J, with 16 bases between.

The chain carries TRBV13 and TRBJ1-4, with D unclear. Trimming removed 7 bases at V and 0 bases at J, with 3 bases between. This CDR3 region has 12 residues. Germline values: CDR1 PRHDT, CDR2 FYEKMQ (reference sequence). In DNA, the CDR3 is TGTGCCAGCAAAGCAACTAATGAAAAACTGTTTTTT. Translated: CASKATNEKLFF.

V gene TRBV6-4 combines with J gene TRBJ2-1, with unresolved D. Deletions cut 3 bases from V and 0 bases from J, with 9 bases between. The CDR3 contains 15 residues. CDR1 is MRHNA and CDR2 is SNTAGT in the germline V gene. CDR3 residues: CASSEQIGSYNEQFF. The DNA for the CDR3 is TGTGCCAGCAGTGAACAGATCGGCTCCTACAATGAGCAGTTCTTC.

This chain joins TRBV9 and TRBJ2-5, with TRBD2 identical over 7 bases. The CDR3 spans 13 residues. Germline V CDR1 and CDR2: SGDLS, YYNGEE. V dropped 3 bases and J dropped 7; count of bases not matched to a gene: 6. CDR3 protein: CASSGPGGATQYF. The CDR3 DNA reads TGTGCCAGCAGCGGACCGGGGGGTGCGACCCAGTACTTC.

The gene calls are TRBV19 and TRBJ2-5; 8 nucleotides line up with TRBD2. Germline loops: CDR1 LNHDA, CDR2 SQIVND (reference sequence). This CDR3 comprises 15 residues. Trimming cost V 4 bases and J 5 bases; bases outside gene matches: 9. The CDR3 reads CASSRSGRSAETQYF. The CDR3 bases are TGTGCCAGTAGTAGGAGCGGGAGATCTGCTGAGACCCAGTACTTC.

The V call is TRBV6-1, the J call TRBJ1-2; no reliable D call. V dropped 3 bases and J dropped 4 bases, with 21 bases sitting between them. CDR3 length: 17 amino acids. The germline gives CDR1 MNHNS, CDR2 SASEGT. CDR3 protein: CASSEVAAFISLYGYTF. As DNA, the CDR3 is TGTGCCAGCAGTGAGGTAGCTGCGTTCATTTCCCTCTATGGCTACACCTTC.

The chain combines TRBV5-4 with TRBJ2-5; D gene ambiguous. Trimming left V 0 bases short and J 2 bases short, with 8 bases between. The germline gives CDR1 SGHNT, CDR2 YYREEE (reference sequence). The CDR3 spans 14 residues. CDR3 bases: TGTGCCAGCAGCTTGGGGTTTGTACAAGAGACCCAGTACTTC. It is translated as CASSLGFVQETQYF. The complete variable domain, with remaining parts taken from reference TRBV5-4 and TRBJ2-5, reads ETGVTQSPTHLIKTRGQQVTLRCSSQSGHNTVSWYQQALGQGPQFIFQYYREEENGRGNFPPRFSGLQFPNYSSELNVNALELDDSALYLCASSLGFVQETQYFGPGTRLLVL.

This clone was counted only a few times. The chain recombines TRBV5-6 with TRBJ2-5; no firm D call. Germline V gives CDR1 SGHDT, CDR2 YYEEEE. This CDR3 is 14 amino acids long. Deletions cut 3 bases from V and 9 bases from J, with 18 bases between. The CDR3 is CASSSESSLIAQYF. The CDR3 DNA sequence: TGTGCCAGCAGCTCTGAATCCTCACTGATCGCCCAGTACTTC.

The chain recombines TRBV5-4 with TRBJ2-2, with D uncertain. The V end was cut by 3 bases, the J end by 4 bases, with 7 bases between. This CDR3 is built from 13 residues. The germline V gene has CDR1 SGHNT and CDR2 YYREEE (reference sequence). CDR3 DNA: TGTGCCAGCAGCTCAATCCCCACCGGGGAGCTGTTTTTT. Translation: CASSSIPTGELFF.

V is TRBV7-2 and J is TRBJ1-6, with unresolved D. Germline V gene data show CDR1 as SGHTA and CDR2 as FQGNSA. This CDR3 has 15 amino acids. V lost 2 bases and J lost 9, with 14 bases in between. For the CDR3, the DNA is TGTGCCAGCAGCTTAAACCTGCTTACTAGTTCACCCCTCCACTTT. Amino acid sequence: CASSLNLLTSSPLHF.

The rearrangement joins TRBV2 to TRBJ1-1; D is ambiguous. The CDR3 contains 12 residues. V gave up 0 bases and J gave up 5 bases, with 4 bases separating them. From germline, CDR1 is SNHLY and CDR2 FYNNEI. CDR3 residues: CASSEAGTEAFF. The CDR3 DNA is TGTGCCAGCAGTGAAGCGGGGACTGAAGCTTTCTTT.

This clone was detected a few times. The V gene is TRBV7-9, the J gene TRBJ2-3; 12 positions agree with TRBD2. The CDR3 contains 15 residues. CDR1 and CDR2 (germline): SEHNR, FQNEAQ (reference sequence). The V gene end was trimmed by 6 bases and the J gene end by 4 bases; junction bases not matched to a gene: 5. In DNA form, the CDR3 reads TGTGCCAGCAGGTCTGGACTAGCGGGGTCAGATACGCAGTATTTT. This codes for CASRSGLAGSDTQYF.

V usage is TRBV7-3 and J usage is TRBJ2-1; 13 nucleotides align to TRBD2. CDR3 length: 17 residues. Germline V gene lookup returns CDR1 SGHTA and CDR2 FQGTGA. Losses at the gene ends were 0 bases for V and 8 bases for J; bases not matched to a gene: 7. CDR3: CASSLTPTSGGRYEQFF. The CDR3 DNA reads TGTGCCAGCAGCTTAACTCCGACTAGCGGGGGGCGCTATGAGCAGTTCTTC.

This clone was observed a single time. The chain's CDR3 is CASKESGINNEQFF. CDR3 bases: TGCGCCAGCAAGGAGTCAGGGATAAACAATGAGCAGTTCTTC. V and J are TRBV5-1 and TRBJ2-1, with D tentatively TRBD1 (5 bases). V dropped 6 bases and J dropped 5 bases, with 15 bases sitting between them. This CDR3 region has 14 residues. The V gene's germline CDR1 is SGHRS and CDR2 YFSETQ.